A selection of T cell receptor beta chains follows, all from one sample in a study of blood T cell repertoires in COVID-19. The table came from immunoSEQ multiplex PCR; TCRdb's copy has only in-frame clones and leaves some out. The sample has more than 95,000 clones; roughly nine tenths are singletons. Specimen: peripheral blood. These receptor sequences come from a man aged 65 to 85 who had recovered from COVID-19. The CDR3 runs from the conserved cysteine through the conserved F or W. The order of the fields is clone size, V gene, CDR3 length, D gene, J gene, CDR3 DNA, CDR3 protein. The D gene is left open where the match is weak. Some rows mark clone size as missing; the rest say once, few, many or name a class of expanded clone.

-	TRBV5-5	12	-	TRBJ2-7	TGTGCCAGCAGCTTGGAGAGTTACGAGCAGTACTTC	CASSLESYEQYF
-	TRBV20-1	14	TRBD2	TRBJ2-4	TGCAGTGCTAGTTTAGCGGGGCCAAAAAACATTCAGTACTTC	CSASLAGPKNIQYF
-	TRBV25-1	15	TRBD1	TRBJ2-7	TGTGCCAGCAGTGATTCCGGGACAGGAGATTACGAGCAGTACTTC	CASSDSGTGDYEQYF
-	TRBV7-9	13	-	TRBJ1-1	TGTGCCAGCAGCCTACCGGGGGACACTGAAGCTTTCTTT	CASSLPGDTEAFF
-	TRBV5-1	16	-	TRBJ2-5	TGCGCCAGCAGCTTGGTGGGCGTGGGCAGACGAGAGACCCAGTACTTC	CASSLVGVGRRETQYF
-	TRBV10-3	13	-	TRBJ2-5	TGTGCCATCAGTGCAGGGGACCAAGAGACCCAGTACTTC	CAISAGDQETQYF
-	TRBV9	15	-	TRBJ1-2	TGTGCCAGCAGCCCCCAAGGCAGGGAGGTCTATGGCTACACCTTC	CASSPQGREVYGYTF
-	TRBV5-1	14	-	TRBJ1-2	TGCGCCAGCAGCTTGGATCCGGGGAACTATGGCTACACCTTC	CASSLDPGNYGYTF
-	TRBV5-3	12	-	TRBJ1-5	TGTGCCAGAAGCCCGCATCCGGGACCCCAGCATTTT	CARSPHPGPQHF
once	TRBV25-1	15	-	TRBJ1-2	TGTGCCAGCAGAGGAACCGGGACATTGAACTATGGCTACACCTTC	CASRGTGTLNYGYTF
many	TRBV11-2	15	TRBD1	TRBJ1-6	TGTGCCAGCAGCGTGGGACAGGCCTTTGGGTCACCCCTCCACTTT	CASSVGQAFGSPLHF
-	TRBV7-2	13	-	TRBJ2-3	TGTGCCAGCAGCTTTGGCCGTCCAGATACGCAGTATTTT	CASSFGRPDTQYF
once	TRBV11-2	13	-	TRBJ1-6	TGTGCCAGCAGCCCCGCGTTTGAATCACCCCTCCACTTT	CASSPAFESPLHF
-	TRBV9	15	-	TRBJ1-2	TGTGCCAGCAGCGTAGCTGCGGGAGGTCTCTATGGCTACACCTTC	CASSVAAGGLYGYTF
few	TRBV4-1	13	-	TRBJ1-2	TGCGCCAGCAGACAATCGACAGGCTATGGCTACACCTTC	CASRQSTGYGYTF
once	TRBV28	17	TRBD2	TRBJ2-3	TGTGCCAGCAGTTTAGCCTTACTAGCGGGAGTTCCAGATACGCAGTATTTT	CASSLALLAGVPDTQYF
once	TRBV7-3	16	TRBD1	TRBJ2-5	TGTGCCAGCAGCTTAGGAGGACAGGGGTTGGGGGAGACCCAGTACTTC	CASSLGGQGLGETQYF
-	TRBV5-8	15	-	TRBJ1-5	TGTGCCAGCAGCTTGGGACAGGACCCCAATCAGCCCCAGCATTTT	CASSLGQDPNQPQHF
-	TRBV29-1	13	-	TRBJ1-1	TGCAGCGTTGAGGAGACAGGGAACACTGAAGCTTTCTTT	CSVEETGNTEAFF
-	TRBV3-1/TRBV3-2	13	-	TRBJ1-6	TGTGCCAGCAGCCAAGTCGCAGGTATGCCCCTCCACTTT	CASSQVAGMPLHF
-	TRBV6-5	16	-	TRBJ1-3	TGTGCCAGCAGTTACTCGAGTGGGGGGTCTGGAAACACCATATATTTT	CASSYSSGGSGNTIYF
-	TRBV2	14	-	TRBJ1-2	TGTGCCAGCAGTGACCTAGTCAGGGCCTCCGGCTACACCTTC	CASSDLVRASGYTF
-	TRBV7-2	14	TRBD1	TRBJ2-1	TGTGCCAGCAGCAGGGGACAGATTGGGAATGAGCAGTTCTTC	CASSRGQIGNEQFF
-	TRBV7-9	15	-	TRBJ2-7	TGTGCCAGCAGTTTCACGGACAGACGTCAGCTCGAGCAGTACTTC	CASSFTDRRQLEQYF
few	TRBV5-4	14	-	TRBJ2-3	TGTGCCAGCAGATCGGGACTCAGCACAGATACGCAGTATTTT	CASRSGLSTDTQYF
-	TRBV10-3	15	-	TRBJ2-3	TGTGCCATCAGTGAGGACAGGCTCAGCACAGATACGCAGTATTTT	CAISEDRLSTDTQYF
once	TRBV2	13	TRBD2	TRBJ2-2	TGTGCCAGCAGTGCTCGGGAGGCCGGGGAGCTGTTTTTT	CASSAREAGELFF
-	TRBV7-2	15	TRBD1	TRBJ2-1	TGTGCCAGCAGCTTAGAGGGGACAGAGACCAATGAGCAGTTCTTC	CASSLEGTETNEQFF
-	TRBV3-1/TRBV3-2	16	-	TRBJ2-7	TGTGCCAGCAGCCAAGGTTTCGCAGGGCTTCTATCCGAGCAGTACTTC	CASSQGFAGLLSEQYF